These 14 T cell receptor beta chains originate from one sample sequenced in a study of immune evolution from preneoplasia to lung adenocarcinoma. Sequenced by immunoSEQ multiplex PCR; TCRdb stores in-frame clones only, minus some. The sample records about 4,700 clones, roughly four fifths being singletons. Sequencing was performed on FFPE lung adenocarcinoma in situ tissue. Source of these receptors: a person in their 70s with lung adenocarcinoma.

V usage is TRBV9 and J usage is TRBJ1-2, with D maybe TRBD1 (5 bases). The CDR3 runs to 15 residues. V gave up 4 bases and J gave up 4 bases, with 17 bases separating them. The V gene's germline CDR1 is SGDLS and CDR2 YYNGEE. CDR3 residues: CASSRAPTGPYGYTF. In nucleotides, the CDR3 is TGTGCCAGCAGCCGGGCTCCTACAGGACCCTATGGCTACACCTTC.

The chain has TRBV30 and TRBJ2-7; weak D call: TRBD2 (7 bases). The CDR3 is 14 residues long. V lost 4 bases and J 5 bases, leaving 18 bases between the germline ends. Germline lookup yields CDR1 GTSNPN and CDR2 SVGIG (reference sequence). The CDR3 sequence: CAWTKPRGGDEQYF. CDR3 DNA sequence: TGTGCCTGGACCAAGCCAAGGGGGGGGGACGAGCAGTACTTC.

CDR3 DNA sequence: TGTGCCTGGAGTGCTATCGACACCGGGGAGCTGTTTTTT. This encodes CAWSAIDTGELFF. V usage is TRBV30 and J usage is TRBJ2-2, with D unresolved. V was shortened by 1 base and J by 3 bases, with 6 bases between the two germline ends. The CDR3 covers 13 residues. In germline, CDR1 is GTSNPN, CDR2 SVGIG (reference sequence).

The sample holds one count of this clone. This sequence joins TRBV2 and TRBJ1-3; the D is unclear. Germline assignment: CDR1 SNHLY and CDR2 FYNNEI. V lost 5 bases and J lost 0, with 8 bases in between. The CDR3 contains 14 residues. The DNA of the CDR3 is TGTGCCAGCAGTCCGGCGAGCTCTGGAAACACCATATATTTT. Translating it yields CASSPASSGNTIYF.

The rearrangement links TRBV18 to TRBJ2-3, with 10 positions matching TRBD1. The V gene's germline CDR1 is KGHSH and CDR2 LQKENI. CDR3 length: 15 amino acids. V shed 3 bases, J shed 4 bases, and the junction held 4 bases outside the gene matches. CDR3: CASSPWTGGADTQYF. The CDR3 region has the DNA TGTGCCAGCTCACCTTGGACAGGGGGTGCAGATACGCAGTATTTT.

This clone was observed a few times. In DNA, the CDR3 is TGCAGCGCAAAGCTTGGGACAGAAGCTTTCTTT. Encoded protein: CSAKLGTEAFF. V usage is TRBV29-1 and J usage is TRBJ1-1, with a weak D call TRBD1 (6 bases). Trimming took 7 bases from V and 8 from J, leaving 14 bases between them. Germline values: CDR1 SQVTM, CDR2 ANQGSEA. CDR3 length equals 11 residues.

This rearrangement joins TRBV28 to TRBJ1-1, with a weak D call TRBD1 (5 bases). Germline CDR1 is MDHEN and CDR2 is SYDVKM. Trimming cost V 6 bases and J 1 base, with 24 bases left between them. This CDR3 is 18 amino acids long. CDR3 protein: CASSPGGGWGEGNTEAFF. The CDR3 nucleotides are TGTGCCAGCAGCCCGGGAGGTGGTTGGGGCGAGGGGAACACTGAAGCTTTCTTT.

The chain is built from TRBV5-1 and TRBJ2-7; D is possibly TRBD1 or TRBD2 (5 bases each). The V gene lost 3 bases and the J gene lost 6 bases, with 19 bases spanning the gap. This CDR3 region has 15 residues. CDR1 SGHRS and CDR2 YFSETQ come from the germline V gene. CDR3 DNA: TGCGCCAGCAGCTCATTACAGGCCATGGGAGTCGAGCAGTACTTC. Translated, it gives CASSSLQAMGVEQYF. The full variable domain, rest sourced from reference TRBV5-1 and TRBJ2-7, is KAGVTQTPRYLIKTRGQQVTLSCSPISGHRSVSWYQQTPGQGLQFLFEYFSETQRNKGNFPGRFSGRQFSNSRSEMNVSTLELGDSALYLCASSSLQAMGVEQYFGPGTRLTVT.

The gene calls are TRBV7-9 and TRBJ2-7; the D gene is possibly TRBD2 (5 bases). This CDR3 region has 15 residues. The V and J ends lost 3 bases and 7 bases respectively, with 19 bases between them. Germline lookup yields CDR1 SEHNR and CDR2 FQNEAQ (reference sequence). CDR3 amino acids: CASSLAGIARGEQYF. The DNA of the CDR3 is TGTGCCAGCAGCTTGGCCGGGATTGCCCGGGGAGAGCAGTACTTC.

The chain combines TRBV11-2 with TRBJ2-7, with 9 nucleotides matching TRBD2. The CDR3 consists of 16 residues. V lost 5 bases and J lost 3; bases outside the gene matches: 11. The germline V gene has CDR1 SGHAT and CDR2 FQNNGV. Here the CDR3 reads CASSRAGGRVLYEQYF. The CDR3 DNA reads as TGTGCCAGCAGCCGGGCTGGCGGGAGGGTTCTCTACGAGCAGTACTTC.

The genes are TRBV5-6 and TRBJ1-6; TRBD1 matches at 10 bases. The germline V gene has CDR1 SGHDT and CDR2 YYEEEE. Trimming cost V 4 bases and J 8 bases; bases outside gene matches: 3. CDR3 length: 14 residues. The DNA for the CDR3 is TGTGCCAGCAGCCCTGGGACAGGGGATTCACCCCTCCACTTT. The encoded protein is CASSPGTGDSPLHF.

The chain employs TRBV15 and TRBJ2-4; 7 bases map to TRBD2. The germline CDR1 and CDR2 sequences are LNHNV and YYDKDF (reference sequence). V was pared by 4 bases and J by 9 bases, with 12 bases of the junction left unmatched. The CDR3 has 15 amino acids. CDR3 loop: CATSTTGGSGGIQYF. CDR3 bases: TGTGCCACCAGCACCACGGGGGGTAGCGGTGGCATTCAGTACTTC.

The rearrangement joins TRBV18 to TRBJ1-1, with 9 positions matching TRBD1. The CDR3 has 16 residues. V shed 3 bases, J shed 2 bases, and the junction held 7 bases outside the gene matches. Looked up from germline, CDR1 is KGHSH and CDR2 is LQKENI. CDR3 residues: CASSPGTGSFNTEAFF. CDR3 DNA sequence: TGTGCCAGCTCACCCGGGACAGGGAGTTTCAACACTGAAGCTTTCTTT.

The rearrangement uses TRBV29-1 and TRBJ1-1, with D maybe TRBD1 (5 bases). The length of the CDR3 is 12 residues. Trimming left V 7 bases short and J 1 base short, with 10 bases between. The germline CDR1 and CDR2 sequences are SQVTM and ANQGSEA. This CDR3 is CSAAGGNTEAFF. The DNA of the CDR3 is TGCAGCGCCGCGGGGGGGAACACTGAAGCTTTCTTT. The variable domain in full, with the rest retrieved from reference TRBV29-1 and TRBJ1-1, is SAVISQKPSRDICQRGTSLTIQCQVDSQVTMMFWYRQQPGQSLTLIATANQGSEATYESGFVIDKFPISRPNLTFSTLTVSNMSPEDSSIYLCSAAGGNTEAFFGQGTRLTVV.